The clone carrying this T cell receptor beta chain showed up many times. Its antigen remains unknown. TCR beta CDR3 regions were amplified from RNA transcripts. TCR CDR3 underwent first-round RT-PCR with the HTBI primer set. Via MiXCR, TCRdb re-called the multiplex PCR reads, giving one row per CDR3 protein. The table shows 250,000 to 300,000 distinct CDR3 sequences, with roughly 15% occurring only once. Trimming left V 0 bases short and J 0 bases short, with 6 bases between. This CDR3 contains 15 residues. Germline lookup yields CDR1 SGHVS and CDR2 FNYEAQ. This entry belongs to a study of T cells in Graves' hyperthyroidism and ophthalmopathy. Regarding the study as a whole: Using 13 V-J features, a model discriminated ophthalmopathy from stable hyperthyroidism.

Sampled blood dates from first hyperthyroidism diagnosis, and it precedes any ophthalmopathy symptoms. Material for sequencing was blood. The receptor's source is a woman aged 40 to 50 with Graves' hyperthyroidism that later progressed to Graves' ophthalmopathy. The chain carries TRBV7-6 and TRBJ2-1; D may be TRBD1 or TRBD2 (5 bases each). The CDR3 protein is CASSLAGPSYNEQFF. CDR3 coding DNA: TGTGCCAGCAGCTTAGCGGGACCCTCCTACAATGAGCAGTTCTTC.